This entry is about one T cell receptor beta chain. What this receptor recognizes is not known. Base qualities are missing; no much larger clone stands one base away. This entry is derived from a study of cytomegalovirus exposure and HLA in healthy donors (TCRdb year 2017). The study in broad terms: An earlier analysis of several hundred of the donors reported around 280 Gb of sequence data and around 120 million unique TCR beta sequences obtained from around 180 million T cells. An early release covering over 500 HLA-typed donors comprised approximately 290 gigabases of sequencing data and around 86 million unique TCR sequences. Of the 300 to 500 genotyped donors, 65% to 90% were placed in the genetic ancestry cluster associated with self-reported Caucasian donors. The study aimed to test whether cataloging public T cell receptors could reveal signatures of past pathogen exposure. The T cell repertoires of 666 subjects were profiled by immunosequencing and related to cytomegalovirus serostatus. In addition to the first cohort of roughly 670 subjects, a separate validation cohort of around 110 different subjects was used. To predict cytomegalovirus infection status, the study brought together high-throughput TCR immunosequencing, statistical association of individual TCRs with disease status, and machine learning. A later analysis re-examined previously published TCR beta repertoires from several hundred donors and added high-resolution HLA genotyping to investigate patterns of TCR occurrence. The later analysis used no new phenotypic data to find candidate immune exposures, relying instead on TCR beta sequences and their occurrence across donors. An earlier analysis of fewer than 750 of the donors used high-throughput TCR beta sequencing to judge whether each TCR beta V gene segment behaved as functional or pseudogenic. Donor age, sex, ethnicity and CMV serostatus were compiled together with the repertoire data. In a later genetic analysis, genome-wide SNP genotypes for about three fifths of the 666 donors were used, and that subset was treated as a discovery cohort. Every repertoire in the discovery cohort had been generated on one and the same sequencing platform. Class I and class II HLA loci were covered by the typing at four-digit resolution. Typing coverage differed by locus: A, B, C, DRB1 and DQB1 were typed in about 629-630 donors, DQA1 in about 550, DPA1 in some 610, and DPB1 in 472. Roughly 5 DR-DQ haplotypes were handled as single units for association and clustering, since linkage in the cohort was strong. On average, around 240,000 unique TCR beta nucleotide sequences were sequenced per donor among several hundred genotyped donors of the cohort, with roughly 18% of those sequences being non-productive. Summary of the overall study and its limitations: Compared with the approximately 720-donor mean, donors in an Asian-associated ancestry cluster had fewer N-insertions in productive TCRs, according to a later genetic analysis. A cluster of highly shared sequence variants was judged likely to be a technical artifact of the sequencing pipeline. An earlier analysis of some 560 of the donors showed that most TCR beta V segments appeared in productive rearrangements either about 90% or about 30% of the time, which broadly matched IMGT annotations. Compared with equally common non-associated chains, HLA-associated TCR beta chains in a later analysis were more clonally expanded and had lower generation probabilities. The earlier analysis of 587 of the donors excluded some 15 rarely observed V segments, including chromosome 9 orphons, because counts were too low. CMV serostatus was the only immune exposure information available for the cohort. In vitro tests confirmed that a few of the cytomegalovirus-associated TCR beta chains recognize cytomegalovirus antigens. In a later analysis, the rate of TCR association differed among HLA loci, with DRB1 alleles having the most associated TCRs and HLA-C alleles having the fewest. The cohort was sequenced for TCR beta chains only, and without alpha or paired-chain data the features that could be detected were limited. Cytomegalovirus status was reported to be diagnosed by the classifier with high specificity and sensitivity in both the original and validation cohorts. Sequencing depth was assumed to be roughly uniform across donors in the presence/absence analyses, though that assumption may not hold. When HLA alleles, especially DR and DQ, strongly co-occurred, attributing TCR associations to individual alleles was difficult. Linkage disequilibrium might explain the correlated functional status among segregating V segments, but an unknown experimental factor could not be ruled out. Across donors, most TCR sequences were observed very rarely, whereas some public TCRs were present in many individuals. Because HLA typing was unavailable for some donors at each locus, only the typed subset was used in association tests. A further reported finding was that TCR beta sequences accurately predicted the HLA-A and HLA-B alleles for most subjects in the first cohort. An association between a missense DCLRE1C variant and V-gene and J-gene trimming of TCR beta chains was found in a later genetic analysis and replicated in an independent cohort. According to a later analysis, most CMV-associated TCR beta chains appeared to be HLA-restricted, and the HLA associations seemed to be driven largely by CMV exposure. The authors suggested that the approach could potentially be generalized to other disease states and immunological phenotypes. Specific HLA alleles were associated with over 15,000 TCR beta sequences at a false discovery rate of 0.05 in a later analysis. Some IMGT-functional V segments, including TRBV6-2 and TRBV6-3, could not be distinguished by the 87-base-pair reads and were therefore excluded. The study gave a list of roughly 150 TCR beta chains associated with cytomegalovirus. According to a later analysis, parvovirus B19, influenza, CMV and Epstein-Barr virus appeared linked to several top co-occurrence clusters.

Preparation of the library involved the immunoSEQ multiplex PCR assay. For the multiplex PCR, a mixture combining 60 forward primers for TCR Vbeta segments and 13 reverse primers for TCR Jbeta segments was used. The CDR3 region of rearranged TCR beta genes was amplified from genomic DNA with a multiplex PCR assay. The Illumina HiSeq System was used to sequence the amplified TCR beta libraries as 87-base-pair reads. The paper's processing steps were these. A later analysis tallied 80 million to 95 million unique TCR beta chains across the roughly 610 repertoires, and some 10 million of those chains were shared by two or more donors. Raw reads were error-corrected and collapsed into unique sequences by a nearest-neighbor algorithm in which closely related sequences were merged to remove PCR and sequencing errors. CDR3 sequences were aligned to IMGT reference sequences to assign V, D and J gene segments. For a sequence to be retained, a match of at least six nucleotides was required to both a V gene segment and a J gene segment. Rearrangements were called productive when the CDR3 lacked stop codons and stayed in frame with V and J; all others were non-productive. CDR3 was defined according to IMGT convention as the region running from the second conserved V-encoded cysteine to the conserved J-encoded phenylalanine. The earlier analysis of about 590 of the donors excluded sequences that lacked an unambiguous match to a single V gene segment. In an earlier analysis of several hundred of the donors, a V segment was called functional when productive rearrangements were above 56.7%, and segregating when the standard deviation between donors exceeded 5%. A statistical classification framework was built for diagnosing cytomegalovirus status from the catalog of TCR beta chain sequences. A later analysis assigned V and J genes by comparing TCR nucleotide sequences with IMGT/GENE-DB human TR gene sequences. In a later analysis, CDR3 sequences and most-parsimonious VDJ recombination scenarios were assigned using the TCRdist pipeline. In a later analysis, every TCR beta chain was defined by the combination of its CDR3 amino acid sequence and its V-gene family, and reads without a unique V-gene family were dropped. To address suspected cross-contamination and a sequencing artifact, a later analysis removed under 600 highly shared, low-generation-probability nucleotide sequences. In a later analysis, a clonal expansion index was calculated for each public chain from normalized within-repertoire ranks of inferred template counts. A later analysis computed generation probabilities with a VDJ recombination model fitted to out-of-frame rearrangements, and checked the results against IGoR. In a later analysis, TCR-TCR, TCR-HLA and TCR-CMV co-occurrence was scored with hypergeometric tests, and a repertoire-size bias correction was applied to TCR pairs. In a later analysis, false discovery rates were estimated by permuting HLA or CMV assignments 20 times. In a later analysis, co-occurring TCRs were grouped using DBSCAN, with TCRdist sequence similarity added in when clustering inside HLA-allele-positive subsets. Repertoires with fewer than 30,000 or more than 120,000 public chains, plus five repertoires with anomalous nucleotide sharing, were excluded from co-occurrence clustering. Drawn from immuneACCESS, this table holds only the in-frame rearrangements with V and J called that TCRdb kept. Clones are partly lost; checked studies trace under half to an unresolved V gene and leave the rest unexplained. V, J and clone size are taken as reported in that table, and D and trimming were inferred from the DNA itself. This sample holds 150,000 or so clones; 60% to 85% were observed only once. In total, the top ten clones hold approximately 13% of the sample.

The cohort consisted of approximately 690 healthy bone marrow donors. Cohort members were all nominally healthy when sampled, although unrecorded immune exposures were likely present. The donor tested CMV seropositive and was one of the 289 seropositive cohort members. A peripheral blood sample was provided by each donor, and peripheral blood mononuclear cells were used for TCR beta sequencing. The Qiagen DNeasy Blood Extraction Kit was used to extract genomic DNA from the blood cell samples. Per the germline V gene, LGHNA is the CDR1 and YSLEER is the CDR2. Clipping removes 1 base from V and 4 bases from J, with 9 as the unmatched junction base count. The CDR3 goes from the cysteine to the phenylalanine over 17 residues. Here the CDR3 DNA is all that survives: 51 bases in frame from base 1.

The rearrangement joined TRBV4-3 to TRBJ2-1, and 8 bases in between align with TRBD2. The TCR was taken from a man aged 40-50 years in good health and CMV-seropositive. The sample taken for sequencing was PBMCs. The bases are TGCGCCAGCAGCCAAGGGGCCGGGGGGGAACTTTACAATGAGCAGTTCTTC. It encodes CASSQGAGGELYNEQFF.